The entry below describes one T cell receptor beta chain. TCRdb's copy holds only in-frame clones and misses some; the assay was immunoSEQ multiplex PCR. The sample shows 68,000 or so clones, around 68% of them seen only once. The ends were cut back, 5 bases at V and 0 bases at J, with 8 bases in the middle. Germline assignment: CDR1 MDHEN and CDR2 SYDVKM. The CDR3 loop spans 14 amino acids. This sample was included in a study of cytotoxic CD8 clonotypes in ibrutinib-treated CLL. Whole-study context: Among the patients, approximately ten presented as relapsed/refractory and roughly 15 as treatment-naive; around 18 showed unmutated IGHV. Per sample, productive templates averaged around 260,000 and productive rearrangements averaged 94,082.

The specimen comprised PBMCs, sampled after 12 months of ibrutinib treatment. The chain uses TRBV28 and TRBJ1-3; the D is unclear. The receptor was isolated from a human donor with chronic lymphocytic leukemia. In nucleotides, the CDR3 is TGTGCCAGCAGTAATCTGGGCTCTGGAAACACCATATATTTT. Its translation: CASSNLGSGNTIYF.